These 26 T cell receptor beta chains were sequenced from one sample in a study of blood T cells in healthy people across ages. The second PCR ran roughly 6 to 11 cycles with a sample-barcoded 5' primer and J-beta primers. TCRdb ran MiXCR on the 5' RACE reads and lists one entry per CDR3 protein. In the table there are fewer than 2,000,000 distinct CDR3 sequences, about 32% of which are singletons. The specimen sequenced was blood. The source of these receptors is a woman younger than 45 in good health.

This clonotype was recorded a few times. The rearrangement joins TRBV7-6 to TRBJ2-3, with 8 bases that match TRBD1. The CDR3 runs to 14 residues. Looked up from germline, CDR1 is SGHVS and CDR2 is FNYEAQ. V shed 5 bases, J shed 4 bases, and the junction held 5 bases outside the gene matches. In DNA form, the CDR3 reads TGTGCCAGCAGCCAAGACAGGGGTCCAGATACGCAGTATTTT. Encoded protein: CASSQDRGPDTQYF.

The CDR3 is CASSRGGANTEAFF. In DNA form, the CDR3 reads TGTGCCAGCAGTCGAGGGGGAGCGAACACTGAAGCTTTCTTT. V is TRBV6-5 and J is TRBJ1-1; possible D gene TRBD1, 6 bases. CDR1 and CDR2 from the germline V gene are MNHEY and SVGAGI. The CDR3 spans 14 residues. Between the trimmed V and J ends, which lost 5 bases and 1 base, there was a span of 11 bases.

This clonotype was counted only a few times. The V gene is TRBV7-6, the J gene TRBJ2-3; a possible D gene is TRBD2 (5 bases). V was shortened by 1 base and J by 6 bases, with 11 bases between the two germline ends. Per germline, CDR1 SGHVS and CDR2 FNYEAQ. CDR3 size: 14 residues. In DNA, the CDR3 is TGTGCCAGCAGCTTAGGCAGGACGGGGGATACGCAGTATTTT. Its protein product is CASSLGRTGDTQYF.

The chain is built from TRBV6-5 and TRBJ2-1; D is unclear. Trimming left V 7 bases short and J 8 bases short, with 9 bases between. CDR1 MNHEY and CDR2 SVGAGI come from the germline V gene. The CDR3 is 11 residues long. The CDR3 spells CASTNRYEQFF. CDR3 nucleotide sequence: TGTGCCAGCACTAACCGGTATGAGCAGTTCTTC.

The chain employs TRBV5-1 and TRBJ2-2; TRBD2 matches at 13 bases. The junction had 8 bases not matched to a gene; V was cut back by 2 bases and J by 1 base. Germline V CDR1 and CDR2: SGHRS, YFSETQ. This CDR3 is built from 19 residues. In DNA form, the CDR3 reads TGCGCCAGCAGCTTCAGGACTAGCGGGGGCCCGAGGAACACCGGGGAGCTGTTTTTT. This encodes CASSFRTSGGPRNTGELFF. Using reference TRBV5-1 and TRBJ2-2 for the parts outside the CDR3, the full variable domain is KAGVTQTPRYLIKTRGQQVTLSCSPISGHRSVSWYQQTPGQGLQFLFEYFSETQRNKGNFPGRFSGRQFSNSRSEMNVSTLELGDSALYLCASSFRTSGGPRNTGELFFGEGSRLTVL.

As regards this clonotype: The junction differs from germline at one of its ends, possibly a read error. The chain employs TRBV7-3 and TRBJ1-2; TRBD1 might be the D (6 bases). The CDR3 has 13 amino acids. Germline V gives CDR1 SGHTA, CDR2 FQGTGA. The CDR3 loop is CASSPGANCGYTF. The CDR3 nucleotides read TGTGCCAGCAGCCCAGGGGCTAACTGTGGCTACACCTTC.

Ten or more counts support this clonotype. V gene TRBV28 combines with J gene TRBJ2-1; D is unclear. The V and J ends lost 5 bases and 7 bases respectively, with 9 bases between them. The germline gives CDR1 MDHEN, CDR2 SYDVKM. This CDR3 has 12 residues. The DNA for the CDR3 is TGTGCCAGCAGTCCCCCCCGGAATGAGCAGTTCTTC. Translated: CASSPPRNEQFF. The whole variable domain, remainder taken from reference TRBV28 and TRBJ2-1, is DVKVTQSSRYLVKRTGEKVFLECVQDMDHENMFWYRQDPGLGLRLIYFSYDVKMKEKGDIPEGYSVSREKKERFSLILESASTNQTSMYLCASSPPRNEQFFGPGTRLTVL.

The genes are TRBV20-1 and TRBJ2-3; D uncertain. The CDR3 has 11 residues. V was pared by 5 bases and J by 5 bases, with 8 bases between. Germline CDR1 is DFQATT and CDR2 is SNEGSKA (reference sequence). The CDR3 region is CSARMVDTQYF. The CDR3 DNA reads as TGCAGTGCTCGGATGGTAGATACGCAGTATTTT.

This clonotype has more than one count but fewer than ten. J is TRBJ1-1 and V is TRBV4-1, with D hard to call. This CDR3 is 16 amino acids long. CDR1 is MGHRA and CDR2 is YSYEKL in the germline V gene. V lost 0 bases and J lost 6, with 17 bases in between. The CDR3 is CASSQDQSGEWPEAFF. CDR3 DNA sequence: TGCGCCAGCAGCCAAGATCAGTCCGGGGAGTGGCCTGAAGCTTTCTTT.

In its sample, this clonotype was seen many times. The chain has TRBV2 and TRBJ2-7; tentatively, D is TRBD2 (6 bases). CDR3 length: 13 amino acids. Germline V gene lookup returns CDR1 SNHLY and CDR2 FYNNEI. Deletions cut 4 bases from V and 3 bases from J, with 10 bases between. CDR3 coding DNA: TGTGCCAGCAGTGTGCAGGAGGGCTACGAGCAGTACTTC. Translating gives CASSVQEGYEQYF.

This clonotype came up a few times. The rearrangement uses TRBV15 and TRBJ2-5, with D perhaps matching TRBD1 (5 bases). Judging by the DNA end, TRBJ2-7 fits better; the J call may be wrong. CDR3 length: 16 amino acids. The germline gives CDR1 LNHNV, CDR2 YYDKDF (reference sequence). The CDR3 loop is CATSSPRQSLSYEQYF. CDR3 nucleotides: TGTGCCACCAGCAGCCCCCGACAGAGCCTTTCTTACGAGCAGTACTTC.

About this clonotype: Relative to the germline gene, one junction end is altered; a read error may explain this. The chain has TRBV5-1 and TRBJ2-3; D might be TRBD1 (5 bases). Germline assignment: CDR1 SGHRS and CDR2 YFSETQ. The CDR3 loop spans 13 amino acids. The CDR3 is CAGSLDNADTQYF. CDR3 DNA sequence: TGCGCCGGCAGCTTGGACAACGCAGATACGCAGTATTTT. Supplemented by reference TRBV5-1 and TRBJ2-3, the full variable domain reads KAGVTQTPRYLIKTRGQQVTLSCSPISGHRSVSWYQQTPGQGLQFLFEYFSETQRNKGNFPGRFSGRQFSNSRSEMNVSTLELGDSALYLCAGSLDNADTQYFGPGTRLTVL.

The V and J genes are TRBV7-9 and TRBJ1-5; 8 positions match TRBD1. V gave up 8 bases and J gave up 2 bases; unmatched junction bases: 5. Germline lookup yields CDR1 SEHNR and CDR2 FQNEAQ (reference sequence). The CDR3 sequence is 14 residues long. CDR3 in DNA: TGTGCCAGCGGGACAGGTCGGGGCAATCAGCCCCAGCATTTT. It is translated as CASGTGRGNQPQHF.

The rearrangement uses TRBV3-1 and TRBJ2-1; 10 bases line up with TRBD2. This CDR3 region has 17 residues. Germline lookup yields CDR1 LGHDT and CDR2 YNNKEL (reference sequence). V shed 0 bases, J shed 7 bases, and the junction held 9 bases outside the gene matches. CDR3 protein: CASSQDLGVAGGNEQFF. CDR3 DNA sequence: TGTGCCAGCAGCCAAGATCTGGGGGTAGCGGGGGGAAATGAGCAGTTCTTC.

This clonotype was seen a few times. The rearrangement links TRBV5-1 to TRBJ2-5; 8 nucleotides agree with TRBD2. V shed 0 bases and J 5 bases; nucleotides not matched to a gene: 12. The CDR3 is 17 residues long. Germline values: CDR1 SGHRS, CDR2 YFSETQ. CDR3 DNA: TGCGCCAGCAGCTTGGCCGGGGGACTAGGGGGTTCCGAGACCCAGTACTTC. This codes for CASSLAGGLGGSETQYF.

This clonotype has only a few counts. The chain couples TRBV30 to TRBJ1-4; 7 nucleotides agree with TRBD1. Germline V gives CDR1 GTSNPN, CDR2 SVGIG (reference sequence). After removal of 7 bases from V and 3 bases from J, the junction contained 8 bases not matched to a gene. The CDR3 length is 14 residues. The CDR3 DNA reads as TGTGCCTCGGATGGGACAGCTTCTAATGAAAAACTGTTTTTT. Its protein product is CASDGTASNEKLFF.

The chain employs TRBV28 and TRBJ2-7; D is ambiguous. The germline CDR1 and CDR2 sequences are MDHEN and SYDVKM. V lost 6 bases and J lost 4, with 7 bases in between. The CDR3 is 11 residues long. The CDR3 bases are TGTGCCAGCAGAACCAAATACGAGCAGTACTTC. Encoded protein: CASRTKYEQYF. Together with reference TRBV28 and TRBJ2-7, the CDR3 gives the full variable domain: DVKVTQSSRYLVKRTGEKVFLECVQDMDHENMFWYRQDPGLGLRLIYFSYDVKMKEKGDIPEGYSVSREKKERFSLILESASTNQTSMYLCASRTKYEQYFGPGTRLTVT.

The rearrangement joins TRBV7-9 to TRBJ1-2, with 7 bases matching TRBD1. Germline loops: CDR1 SEHNR, CDR2 FQNEAQ (reference sequence). Trimming cost V 5 bases and J 7 bases; bases outside gene matches: 10. The CDR3 is 14 amino acids. The CDR3 here is CASSTLTGESGYTF. The CDR3 coding sequence is TGTGCCAGCAGCACCCTCACAGGGGAGAGTGGCTACACCTTC.

This clonotype was seen a few times. This chain links TRBV5-1 with TRBJ1-1, with 7 bases aligning to TRBD1. The germline CDR1 and CDR2 sequences are SGHRS and YFSETQ. V shed 5 bases and J 7 bases; nucleotides not matched to a gene: 17. This CDR3 comprises 16 residues. The DNA of the CDR3 is TGCGCCAGCAGTCCTGCCTCAGGGGGGTTGCGAGTTGAAGCTTTCTTT. This encodes CASSPASGGLRVEAFF.

This clonotype occurred a few times. The genes are TRBV20-1 and TRBJ2-7; no clear D gene. V lost 4 bases, J lost 1 base, and 14 bases lay in between. Germline V CDR1 and CDR2: DFQATT, SNEGSKA (reference sequence). The CDR3 is made up of 14 amino acids. The CDR3 protein is CSAMSHGNSYEQYF. CDR3 DNA sequence: TGCAGTGCTATGAGCCACGGAAATTCCTACGAGCAGTACTTC.

The rearrangement joins TRBV20-1 to TRBJ2-5; D not resolved. The germline CDR1 and CDR2 sequences are DFQATT and SNEGSKA (reference sequence). The CDR3 consists of 11 residues. Trimming left V 5 bases short and J 5 bases short, with 9 bases between. For the CDR3, the DNA is TGCAGTGCTGGCGATTGGGAGACCCAGTACTTC. This codes for CSAGDWETQYF.

The rearrangement joins TRBV5-4 to TRBJ2-1; 7 bases line up with TRBD2. J lost 7 bases, V lost 4 bases, and 11 bases had no gene match. CDR1 and CDR2 (germline): SGHNT, YYREEE (reference sequence). The CDR3 is made up of 15 amino acids. The CDR3 DNA follows: TGTGCCAGCAGCAAATCCGGGACTAACTCAAATGAGCAGTTCTTC. Translated: CASSKSGTNSNEQFF.

The J gene is TRBJ2-7, the V gene TRBV18; 9 bases align to TRBD2. Germline V gene data show CDR1 as KGHSH and CDR2 as LQKENI. V dropped 5 bases and J dropped 2; count of bases not matched to a gene: 7. This CDR3 contains 15 residues. CDR3 protein: CASSSQRGGAYEQYF. CDR3 sequence (DNA): TGTGCCAGCTCATCACAGCGCGGGGGGGCCTACGAGCAGTACTTC.

Of note for this clonotype: A read error may account for a junction end that differs from germline. V gene TRBV5-6 combines with J gene TRBJ1-2; D remains unclear. Germline lookup yields CDR1 SGHDT and CDR2 YYEEEE. The CDR3 runs 14 residues. CDR3 protein: CASSLAEANYGCTF. Written as DNA, the CDR3 is TGTGCCAGCAGCTTGGCAGAGGCTAACTATGGCTGCACCTTC.

This clonotype was found a few times. The rearrangement joins TRBV29-1 to TRBJ2-2; D unresolved. Germline CDR1 SQVTM, CDR2 ANQGSEA. Between the trimmed V and J ends, which lost 8 bases and 0 bases, there was a span of 16 bases. The CDR3 extends over 15 amino acids. The DNA of the CDR3 is TGCAGCACAAAAGATGGGATTACGAACACCGGGGAGCTGTTTTTT. As protein: CSTKDGITNTGELFF.

V gene TRBV4-2 combines with J gene TRBJ1-2; unclear D gene. This CDR3 is 15 amino acids long. The germline CDR1 and CDR2 sequences are LGHNA and YNFKEQ. With 0 bases removed from V and 4 bases from J, the gap between germline ends came to 12 bases. This CDR3 reads CASSQDRTQGYGYTF. The CDR3, as DNA: TGTGCCAGCAGCCAAGACAGGACGCAAGGCTATGGCTACACCTTC.